Listed below are T cell receptor beta chains from one sample, sequenced in a study of shared clonotypes between healthy human individuals. Profiled with immunoSEQ multiplex PCR; TCRdb holds only in-frame clones, not every one. The sample lists around 980,000 clones, about 80% occurring once. Sequencing input: memory CD4+ T cells from PBMCs. The origin of the receptors is a man aged 18 to 29 in good health. Some clones in this sample may be carry-over from other donors' samples. Both conserved end residues are part of each CDR3. A D gene is named only where the DNA matches it firmly. Clone size is not always given. Where it is, it says once, few, many or a class for expanded clones.

>.|.|TRBJ2-1|TRBV30
TGTGCCTGGAGTCACGACAATGAGCAGTTCTTC
CAWSHDNEQFF
>TRBD2|.|TRBJ2-1|TRBV7-2
TGTGCCAGCAGCCCTAGCGGGAGGGTCCATGAGCAGTTCTTC
CASSPSGRVHEQFF
>.|.|TRBJ2-1|TRBV5-6
TGTGCCAGCAGCTCAAACCTAGGATCGATGCCGAATGAGCAGTTCTTC
CASSSNLGSMPNEQFF
>.|few|TRBJ1-2|TRBV7-2
TGTGCCAGCAGCTTGTGGTCTGGAAACTATGGCTACACCTTC
CASSLWSGNYGYTF
>TRBD2|few|TRBJ2-1|TRBV6-6
TGTGCCAGCAGTTACGCGGGAGCAGCCTACAATGAGCAGTTCTTC
CASSYAGAAYNEQFF
>.|.|TRBJ2-7|TRBV5-1
TGCGCCAGCAGCTTGCAGACCGCTACGAGCTACGAGCAGTACTTC
CASSLQTATSYEQYF
>.|few|TRBJ2-1|TRBV11-2
TGTGCCAGCAGCTTAGCCCAGGCGGGTAGCCTAGGCAATGAGCAGTTCTTC
CASSLAQAGSLGNEQFF
>.|.|TRBJ1-4|TRBV5-1
TGCGCCAGCAGCTTGGTCCCCGGGGTTAGTGAAAAACTGTTTTTT
CASSLVPGVSEKLFF
>TRBD1|.|TRBJ1-1|TRBV4-1
TGCGCCAGCAGGAGGGGGCTTACTGAAGCTTTCTTT
CASRRGLTEAFF
>.|once|TRBJ2-3|TRBV18
TGTGCCAGCTCACCACTCAGCGGGAGCACAGATACGCAGTATTTT
CASSPLSGSTDTQYF
>.|.|TRBJ2-1|TRBV30
TGTGCCTGGAGAGCCCCCTACAATGAGCAGTTCTTC
CAWRAPYNEQFF
>.|.|TRBJ1-6|TRBV28
TGTGCCAGCAGTTCACAGGGAATTCGGAATTCACCCCTCCACTTT
CASSSQGIRNSPLHF
>.|.|TRBJ1-2|TRBV7-2
TGTGCCAGCAGCCGAGGTGCGACCCGGACCTTC
CASSRGATRTF
>.|.|TRBJ1-1|TRBV2
TGTGCCAGCAGTGTTAGGGGCAGACCAACCGAAGCTTTCTTT
CASSVRGRPTEAFF
>TRBD1|.|TRBJ2-3|TRBV11-3
TGTGCCAGCAGCCCGGACAGGGTCACAGATACGCAGTATTTT
CASSPDRVTDTQYF
>TRBD1|few|TRBJ2-7|TRBV7-6
TGTGCCAGCAGCTTATGGAGCGGACAGGGTTACGAGCAGTACTTC
CASSLWSGQGYEQYF
>TRBD1|.|TRBJ1-2|TRBV28
TGTGCCAGCAGTGTAGGGGACAGTTACCTGTATGGCTACACCTTC
CASSVGDSYLYGYTF
>.|.|TRBJ1-5|TRBV27
TGTGCCAGCAGTTTAATGTATAGCAATCAGCCCCAGCATTTT
CASSLMYSNQPQHF
>.|.|TRBJ1-2|TRBV30
TGTGCCTGGAGTGGGAGGCAGGGTCGAGGCTACACCTTC
CAWSGRQGRGYTF
>.|.|TRBJ2-7|TRBV18
TGTGCCAGCTCACCTACAACTGCCGCGGGCGAGCAGTACTTC
CASSPTTAAGEQYF
>.|once|TRBJ2-1|TRBV4-1
TGCGCCAGCAGCCAAGATTTCGCCCTCCCGCCGAATGAGCAGTTCTTC
CASSQDFALPPNEQFF
>.|.|TRBJ1-5|TRBV5-8
TGTGCCAGCAGCTTGGCGAGGCGGTGGAGCAATCAGCCCCAGCATTTT
CASSLARRWSNQPQHF
>TRBD1|once|TRBJ2-7|TRBV6-5
TGTGCCAGCAGTACCGGGACAGGAGGCTACGAGCAGTACTTC
CASSTGTGGYEQYF
>.|many|TRBJ1-2|TRBV4-2
TGTGCCAGCAGCCAAGGGTCCCTGGGGCGTAACTATGGCTACACCTTC
CASSQGSLGRNYGYTF
>TRBD2|.|TRBJ2-1|TRBV11-3
TGTGCCAGCAGCCCTAGCGGGAGGGGAACCTACAATGAGCAGTTCTTC
CASSPSGRGTYNEQFF
>.|.|TRBJ1-5|TRBV28
TGTGCCAGCAGTTTATCCCCAAGTATCCTGGATCAGCCCCAGCATTTT
CASSLSPSILDQPQHF
>.|.|TRBJ1-1|TRBV18
TGTGCCAGCTCACCATTGGCAGTTGAGACTGAAGCTTTCTTT
CASSPLAVETEAFF
>TRBD1|.|TRBJ2-7|TRBV5-6
TGTGCCAGCAGCTTGGGGGACAGGGTGAACGAGCAGTACTTC
CASSLGDRVNEQYF
>.|.|TRBJ2-2|TRBV15
TGTGCCACCAGCCGTAACAGCGGGTCCGACACCGGGGAGCTGTTTTTT
CATSRNSGSDTGELFF
>.|many|TRBJ2-5|TRBV2
TGTGCCAGCACAGTCCGGGAGACCCAGTACTTC
CASTVRETQYF
>.|.|TRBJ1-2|TRBV7-9
TGTGCCAGCAGCCGATCGGCAGGGATATCCTATGGCTACACTTTC
CASSRSAGISYGYTF
>.|.|TRBJ1-5|TRBV4-1
TGCGCCAGCAGCCGAGGGTGGATAGATCAGCCCCAGCATTTT
CASSRGWIDQPQHF
>.|.|TRBJ2-1|TRBV5-1
TGCGCCAGCAGCTTGGAGGTGGACACTGAGCAGTTCTTC
CASSLEVDTEQFF
>.|.|TRBJ2-2|TRBV5-1
TGCGCCAGCAGAACTGTGGTAACCGGGGAGCTGTTTTTT
CASRTVVTGELFF
>.|.|TRBJ2-6|TRBV7-2
TGTGCCAGCAGCTCGCGGGGCTCTGGGGCCAACGTCCTGACTTTC
CASSSRGSGANVLTF
>.|once|TRBJ1-1|TRBV4-3
TGCGCCAGCAGCCAAGACCCTCCGGGGTGGGCGAACACTGAAGCTTTCTTT
CASSQDPPGWANTEAFF
>TRBD2|once|TRBJ2-2|TRBV28
TGTGCCAGCACCTTGGGCTATGGGCTAGCGGGAGGCCTGAACACCGGGGAGCTGTTTTTT
CASTLGYGLAGGLNTGELFF
>TRBD1|.|TRBJ2-7|TRBV5-4
TGTGCCAGCAGCCAGAGGGACAGGAGCTCCTACGAGCAGTACTTC
CASSQRDRSSYEQYF
>TRBD1|.|TRBJ1-2|TRBV7-3
TGTGCCAGCAGCATGGGACAGAACTATGGCTACACCTTC
CASSMGQNYGYTF
>TRBD2|.|TRBJ2-1|TRBV5-1
TGCGCCAGCAGCTTGGGTAGCTGGGCTAGCGGGAGTAATGAGCAGTTCTTC
CASSLGSWASGSNEQFF
>TRBD1|.|TRBJ2-5|TRBV5-1
TGCGCCAGCAGCTTGGGGATTGTGGCAGGGGGAGAGGAGACCCAGTACTTC
CASSLGIVAGGEETQYF